Described below is a single TCR beta chain sequence and its context. Generated by immunoSEQ multiplex PCR, the TCRdb table keeps only in-frame clones and is missing some. Here the sample spans over 200,000 clones, around 91% being singletons. The sample is drawn from a study of cytomegalovirus exposure and HLA in healthy donors. The CDR3 extends over 16 amino acids. Germline-derived CDR1 and CDR2 are SGHVS and FQNEAQ. V was pared by 1 base and J by 2 bases, with 13 bases between. The chain combines TRBV7-8 with TRBJ2-3, with D possibly TRBD2 on 5 matching bases. The sequencing sample was made of PBMCs. This receptor was taken from a woman in her late teens or twenties in good health and CMV-seronegative. The CDR3 is CASSLVWTRLTDTQYF. The CDR3 DNA reads TGTGCCAGCAGCTTAGTATGGACTCGACTCACAGATACGCAGTATTTT.